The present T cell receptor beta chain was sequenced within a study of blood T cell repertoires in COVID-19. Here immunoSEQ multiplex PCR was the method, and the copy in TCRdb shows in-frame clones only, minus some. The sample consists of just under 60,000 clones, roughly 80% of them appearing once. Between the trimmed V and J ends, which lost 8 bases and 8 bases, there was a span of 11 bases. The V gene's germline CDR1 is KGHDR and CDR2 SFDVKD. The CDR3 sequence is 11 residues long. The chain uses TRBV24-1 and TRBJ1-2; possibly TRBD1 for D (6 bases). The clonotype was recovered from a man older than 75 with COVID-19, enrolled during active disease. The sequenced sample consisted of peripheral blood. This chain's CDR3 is CATTDGGGYTF. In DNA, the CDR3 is TGTGCCACCACCGATGGGGGCGGCTACACCTTC.